What follows is one T cell receptor (beta chain) and its context. Its antigen is currently unknown. Measured with immunoSEQ multiplex PCR; TCRdb has only the in-frame clones, and not every one. The data show 20,000 to 25,000 clones, 85% to 95% seen once. This entry belongs to a study of T cell repertoires and Cas9 in healthy adults. As for the study in general: CD4 and CD8 compartments: SpCas9-reactive T cells profiled for potency, cytotoxicity, lineage. Study findings and constraints: SpCas9-reactive regulatory T cells reportedly mitigated SpCas9-reactive effector T cells in vitro.

This CDR3 region has 16 residues. Germline CDR1 is SGHRS and CDR2 is YFSETQ. Trimming shortened V by 4 bases and J by 4 bases, and 19 bases separated the two germline ends. The TCR was taken from a human donor in good health. The chain couples TRBV5-1 to TRBJ2-3; D assignment may be TRBD1 or TRBD2 (5 bases each). What was sequenced was CD4+ effector T cells (CD127+, CD25-, CD137-, CD154-) from PBMCs; culture status not recorded. The CDR3 coding sequence is TGCGCCAGCAGCAGGGGCCCGAGGGGCGCACCAGATACGCAGTATTTT. This gives the protein CASSRGPRGAPDTQYF.